These 32 T cell receptor beta chains came from one sample sequenced in a study of T-cell memory formation after mild COVID-19. TCRdb analysed the 5' RACE reads with MiXCR anew, one entry per CDR3 protein. Found here are around 300,000 distinct CDR3 sequences, less than 20% of them singletons; the top ten hold more than 20%. Sequenced material: PBMCs or a T cell subset sorted from them (not recorded which). The origin of the receptors is a man between 18 and 35 years old who had mild COVID-19 (a few samples of this study predate the infection). Cell type and time point are not known.

This clonotype was seen more than once but under ten times. The V call is TRBV7-2, the J call TRBJ1-6; the D is unclear. Trimming stripped 5 bases from V and 10 bases from J, with 12 bases between. This CDR3 comprises 13 residues. The germline V gene encodes CDR1 SGHTA and CDR2 FQGNSA. CDR3 nucleotides: TGTGCCAGCAGCCATGACCCCGGCTCACCCCTCCACTTT. Translating gives CASSHDPGSPLHF.

This chain uses TRBV12-3 or TRBV12-4 with TRBJ2-3, with D possibly TRBD2 on 5 matching bases. Trimming removed 6 bases from V and 13 bases from J, with 20 bases in between. This CDR3 region has 13 residues. CDR3 region: CASRELSGGLEYF. The CDR3 nucleotides read TGTGCCAGCAGGGAACTTTCCGGAGGTCTGGAGTATTTT.

This clonotype has only a few counts. The chain links TRBV18 to TRBJ1-2; no clear D gene. This CDR3 contains 16 residues. Per germline, CDR1 KGHSH and CDR2 LQKENI. The V end lost 1 base, the J end lost 3 bases, and 15 bases lay between the germline ends. CDR3 protein: CASSPREGNTYYGYTF. The CDR3 DNA reads TGTGCCAGCTCACCACGGGAAGGAAACACCTACTATGGCTACACCTTC.

This clonotype was observed a few times. One end of the junction varies from germline; a read error may be responsible. The rearrangement uses TRBV28 and TRBJ2-3, with D tentatively TRBD2 (7 bases). CDR1 and CDR2 (germline): MDHEN, SYDVKM. This CDR3 contains 12 residues. The CDR3 loop is CASSGGGTLRGF. CDR3 nucleotide sequence: TGTGCCAGCAGTGGGGGGGGGACTCTCAGGGGTTTT.

This clonotype was seen a handful of times. The V and J genes are TRBV5-1 and TRBJ2-5; maybe TRBD1 (6 bases). Germline values: CDR1 SGHRS, CDR2 YFSETQ. The V and J ends lost 5 bases and 5 bases respectively, with 13 bases between them. CDR3 length equals 13 residues. This chain's CDR3 is CASRSQGLETQYF. The CDR3 region has the DNA TGCGCCAGCAGGTCACAGGGTTTGGAGACCCAGTACTTC. Together with reference TRBV5-1 and TRBJ2-5, the CDR3 gives the full variable domain: KAGVTQTPRYLIKTRGQQVTLSCSPISGHRSVSWYQQTPGQGLQFLFEYFSETQRNKGNFPGRFSGRQFSNSRSEMNVSTLELGDSALYLCASRSQGLETQYFGPGTRLLVL.

This clonotype came up a few times. The chain recombines TRBV9 with TRBJ2-1; the D gene could be TRBD1 or TRBD2 (6 bases each). The CDR3 consists of 14 residues. V lost 2 bases to trimming and J lost 5 bases, with 11 bases between them. CDR1 is SGDLS, CDR2 YYNGEE, per germline. The CDR3 here is CASSVTGADNEQFF. CDR3 nucleotides: TGTGCCAGCAGCGTGACGGGGGCTGACAATGAGCAGTTCTTC.

The chain uses TRBV2 and TRBJ1-5; no definite D call. V was cut by 2 bases and J by 2 bases, with 7 bases left in between. The CDR3 covers 14 residues. The V gene's germline CDR1 is SNHLY and CDR2 FYNNEI. The CDR3 reads CASSERIGNQPQHF. Here the CDR3 DNA reads TGTGCCAGCAGTGAAAGAATCGGCAATCAGCCCCAGCATTTT.

In the case of this clonotype: At one boundary the junction diverges from the germline segment, which might be a read error. The chain combines TRBV6-6 with TRBJ2-1; D uncertain. CDR3 length: 12 residues. Looked up from germline, CDR1 is MNHNY and CDR2 is SVGAGI (reference sequence). CDR3 DNA sequence: TGTGCCAGCAGTTCGACCCGTGATGAGAAGTTCTTC. This gives the protein CASSSTRDEKFF.

This clonotype was counted many times. This chain links TRBV18 with TRBJ2-1; tentative D call: TRBD1 (6 bases). V was clipped by 3 bases and J by 6 bases, with 12 bases between them. The CDR3 is made up of 14 amino acids. Germline V lookup: CDR1 KGHSH, CDR2 LQKENI. For the CDR3, the DNA is TGTGCCAGCTCACCCGACAGGAGTCGCAATGAGCAGTTCTTC. This gives the protein CASSPDRSRNEQFF.

There are a few counts of this clonotype. The chain joins TRBV7-9 to TRBJ1-4; D is unresolved. V lost 5 bases and J lost 3, with 10 bases in between. Per the germline V gene, CDR1 is SEHNR and CDR2 is FQNEAQ (reference sequence). This CDR3 contains 14 residues. Here the CDR3 reads CASSPRAPNEKLFF. The DNA of the CDR3 is TGTGCCAGCAGCCCTCGAGCGCCTAATGAAAAACTGTTTTTT.

This chain connects TRBV7-3 to TRBJ2-7, with 8 bases lining up with TRBD2. After removal of 5 bases from V and 1 base from J, the junction contained 7 bases not matched to a gene. CDR1 SGHTA and CDR2 FQGTGA come from the germline V gene. This CDR3 has 15 amino acids. The CDR3 DNA sequence: TGTGCCAGCAGCCCGTCGGGGGGGTTATCCTACGAGCAGTACTTC. It yields the protein CASSPSGGLSYEQYF.

The chain carries TRBV5-1 and TRBJ1-2; D may be TRBD1 (5 bases). V lost 0 bases, J lost 4 bases, and 10 bases lay in between. The CDR3 spans 14 residues. Germline CDR1 reads SGHRS; CDR2 reads YFSETQ. In nucleotides, the CDR3 is TGCGCCAGCAGCTTGGTAGACAGCGCCTATGGCTACACCTTC. Protein: CASSLVDSAYGYTF.

The V and J genes are TRBV6-1 and TRBJ1-5; possible D gene TRBD1, 5 bases. The CDR3 length is 14 residues. Germline V gene lookup returns CDR1 MNHNS and CDR2 SASEGT. Trimming cost V 4 bases and J 2 bases, with 9 bases left between them. The CDR3 reads CASSGGNGNQPQHF. CDR3 nucleotides: TGTGCCAGCAGTGGGGGGAATGGCAATCAGCCCCAGCATTTT.

This clonotype was found a few times. V gene TRBV9 combines with J gene TRBJ2-2, with D possibly being TRBD2 (6 bases). Trimming stripped 2 bases from V and 7 bases from J, with 12 bases between. The length of the CDR3 is 14 residues. The germline V gene has CDR1 SGDLS and CDR2 YYNGEE. CDR3 in amino acids: CASSVTAEGGELFF. In nucleotides, the CDR3 is TGTGCCAGCAGCGTGACAGCGGAGGGCGGGGAGCTGTTTTTT.

This clonotype was picked up one time. The rearrangement uses TRBV7-8 and TRBJ2-7, with D tentatively TRBD1 (6 bases). CDR3 length equals 14 residues. CDR1 is SGHVS, CDR2 FQNEAQ, per germline. The V and J ends lost 3 bases and 6 bases respectively, with 15 bases between them. The CDR3 DNA reads as TGTGCCAGCAGCTTCCAGGGGAAAGGATCCGAGCAGTACTTC. Encoded protein: CASSFQGKGSEQYF.

The chain carries TRBV12-3 or TRBV12-4 and TRBJ2-3; 7 nucleotides align to TRBD1. This CDR3 has 13 residues. V lost 11 bases and J lost 3; bases outside the gene matches: 8. CDR3 amino acids: CAGGPTGTDTQYF. The CDR3 DNA reads as TGTGCCGGGGGCCCGACAGGGACAGATACGCAGTATTTT.

This clonotype has ten or more counts. The chain combines TRBV12-3 or TRBV12-4 with TRBJ2-3; no reliable D call. Trimming pared 2 bases from V and 0 bases from J, leaving 9 bases between. The CDR3 is 15 residues long. The CDR3 reads CASSLSPVSTDTQYF. The CDR3 coding sequence is TGTGCCAGCAGTTTAAGTCCCGTGAGCACAGATACGCAGTATTTT.

This clonotype was detected once. CDR3 coding DNA: TGTGCCAGCAGCCAAGATATGGGGAAAGGACCAGATACGCAGTATTTT. As protein: CASSQDMGKGPDTQYF. The chain links TRBV3-1 to TRBJ2-3; D call uncertain. Germline CDR1 reads LGHDT; CDR2 reads YNNKEL (reference sequence). V was pared by 0 bases and J by 4 bases, with 14 bases between. The CDR3 runs 16 residues.

The rearrangement uses TRBV5-6 and TRBJ1-2; the D gene is possibly TRBD1 (5 bases). The length of the CDR3 is 14 residues. Trimming stripped 0 bases from V and 7 bases from J, with 13 bases between. Germline CDR1 is SGHDT and CDR2 is YYEEEE. As DNA, the CDR3 is TGTGCCAGCAGCTTGGAGTCAATCCAGGGTGGCTACACCTTC. Encoded protein: CASSLESIQGGYTF. Complete variable domain (other parts from reference TRBV5-6 and TRBJ1-2): DAGVTQSPTHLIKTRGQQVTLRCSPKSGHDTVSWYQQALGQGPQFIFQYYEEEERQRGNFPDRFSGHQFPNYSSELNVNALLLGDSALYLCASSLESIQGGYTFGSGTRLTVV.

In its sample, this clonotype was seen a few times. This chain connects TRBV5-1 to TRBJ2-7, with TRBD2 matching 11 bases. The CDR3 is made up of 15 amino acids. The germline gives CDR1 SGHRS, CDR2 YFSETQ. The J segment lost 7 bases and the V segment lost 1 base, leaving 7 bases of the junction unmatched. The CDR3 DNA reads as TGCGCCAGCAGCTTGCCCCTAGCGGGGGGTGGTGAGCAGTACTTC. Protein product: CASSLPLAGGGEQYF.

The chain links TRBV6-5 to TRBJ1-1, with 7 bases matching TRBD1. Germline V CDR1 and CDR2: MNHEY, SVGAGI. This CDR3 has 14 amino acids. V shed 6 bases and J 4 bases; nucleotides not matched to a gene: 8. The CDR3 region has the DNA TGTGCCAGCAGATTACAGGGGATGGGCACTGAAGCTTTCTTT. It translates to CASRLQGMGTEAFF.

This clonotype showed up many times. The rearrangement uses TRBV7-2 and TRBJ2-3; D gene unclear. The germline V and J ends were trimmed by 2 bases and 2 bases, with 5 bases remaining between them. CDR1 is SGHTA, CDR2 FQGNSA, per germline. The CDR3 length is 13 residues. CDR3: CASSLRPTDTQYF. Here the CDR3 DNA reads TGTGCCAGCAGCTTACGTCCCACAGATACGCAGTATTTT.

The rearrangement joins TRBV29-1 to TRBJ2-1; D is perhaps TRBD1 (6 bases). Germline V gene sequence: CDR1 SQVTM, CDR2 ANQGSEA. The CDR3 has 13 residues. V gave up 4 bases and J gave up 5 bases, with 12 bases separating them. The CDR3 coding sequence is TGCAGCGTTGTTCTAAGGGGGAACAATGAGCAGTTCTTC. This codes for CSVVLRGNNEQFF.

The V and J genes are TRBV6-6 and TRBJ2-1; tentative D call: TRBD1 (6 bases). Germline V gene data show CDR1 as MNHNY and CDR2 as SVGAGI (reference sequence). The CDR3 runs to 14 residues. The germline V and J ends were trimmed by 5 bases and 3 bases, with 11 bases remaining between them. CDR3 bases: TGTGCCAGCAGTCTGATAGGGGGCTACAATGAGCAGTTCTTC. It is translated as CASSLIGGYNEQFF.

This clonotype has at least ten counts. The genes are TRBV12-3 or TRBV12-4 and TRBJ2-3, with a weak D call TRBD2 (7 bases). V lost 3 bases, J lost 3 bases, and 16 bases lay in between. This CDR3 region has 16 residues. The DNA of the CDR3 is TGTGCCAGCAGTTTGTCGGCGGGGGCCGGAACAGATACGCAGTATTTT. Protein: CASSLSAGAGTDTQYF.

V gene TRBV19 combines with J gene TRBJ1-1; TRBD1 agrees at 7 bases. The V gene end was trimmed by 3 bases and the J gene end by 6 bases; junction bases not matched to a gene: 7. CDR1 and CDR2 from the germline V gene are LNHDA and SQIVND (reference sequence). The CDR3 is made up of 14 amino acids. CDR3 residues: CASSILGQRPEAFF. The CDR3 bases are TGTGCCAGTAGTATCTTGGGACAGCGGCCTGAAGCTTTCTTT.

The J gene is TRBJ1-1, the V gene TRBV29-1; D remains unclear. CDR1 and CDR2 (germline): SQVTM, ANQGSEA. Trimming removed 6 bases from V and 4 bases from J, with 9 bases in between. The CDR3 covers 11 residues. CDR3 in DNA: TGCAGCGTCCTCCGGGTCACTGAAGCTTTCTTT. It codes for CSVLRVTEAFF.

This clonotype was detected ten times or more. The chain joins TRBV5-1 to TRBJ1-5, with D uncertain. The CDR3 runs 13 residues. The germline V gene encodes CDR1 SGHRS and CDR2 YFSETQ. V gave up 1 base and J gave up 3 bases, with 5 bases separating them. The CDR3 nucleotides are TGCGCCAGCAGCTTGCCAGCCAATCAGCCCCAGCATTTT. It codes for CASSLPANQPQHF.

The chain recombines TRBV6-5 with TRBJ1-4, with 8 bases identical to TRBD1. The germline V gene encodes CDR1 MNHEY and CDR2 SVGAGI. The CDR3 has 15 residues. Trimming at V came to 6 bases and at J to 7 bases, leaving 10 bases not matched to a gene. CDR3: CASRPTGQGSEKLFF. Here the CDR3 DNA reads TGTGCCAGCAGACCAACCGGACAGGGATCTGAAAAACTGTTTTTT.

This chain links TRBV4-3 with TRBJ2-7; D might be TRBD1 or TRBD2, each matching 5 bases. Trimming removed 6 bases from V and 6 bases from J, with 18 bases in between. The germline V gene has CDR1 LGHNA and CDR2 YSLEER. The CDR3 extends over 14 amino acids. The CDR3, as DNA: TGCGCCAGCAGTCAGGAGTGGACAACTAGCGAGCAGTACTTC. It translates to CASSQEWTTSEQYF.

V and J are TRBV4-1 and TRBJ2-5; D remains ambiguous. CDR1 is MGHRA, CDR2 YSYEKL, per germline. CDR3 length equals 14 residues. The V end lost 1 base, the J end lost 1 base, and 7 bases lay between the germline ends. CDR3 DNA: TGCGCCAGCAGCCAAGCAGACACCCAAGAGACCCAGTACTTC. Protein: CASSQADTQETQYF.

This clonotype appeared many times. The chain couples TRBV4-1 to TRBJ2-5, with 9 bases that match TRBD1. After removal of 4 bases from V and 4 bases from J, the junction contained 7 bases not matched to a gene. This CDR3 region has 15 residues. CDR1 and CDR2 (germline): MGHRA, YSYEKL. The CDR3 region is CASSPHGTGIETQYF. The CDR3 region has the DNA TGCGCCAGCAGCCCACACGGGACAGGGATAGAGACCCAGTACTTC.